The 7 T cell receptor beta chains given below trace back to one sample, sequenced in a study of blood T cell repertoires in COVID-19. Measured with immunoSEQ multiplex PCR; TCRdb has only the in-frame clones, and not every one. This sample has tens of thousands of clones, with 79% found just once. What was sequenced was peripheral blood. The receptors were sampled from a man in his sixties with active or convalescent COVID-19.

This chain links TRBV3-1 (or the pseudogene TRBV3-2) with TRBJ1-1; D is uncertain. The CDR3 is 14 amino acids. Germline CDR1 and CDR2: LGHDT and YNNKEL (reference sequence). Trimming took 3 bases from V and 3 from J, leaving 11 bases between them. The CDR3 coding sequence is TGTGCCAGCAGCCACCTGCTGGGAGACACTGAAGCTTTCTTT. This translates into CASSHLLGDTEAFF.

V usage is TRBV5-6 and J usage is TRBJ2-7, with unresolved D. Trimming took 0 bases from V and 3 from J, leaving 7 bases between them. This CDR3 is built from 13 residues. Germline-derived CDR1 and CDR2 are SGHDT and YYEEEE. This chain's CDR3 is CASSLGAHYEQYF. The CDR3, as DNA: TGTGCCAGCAGCTTGGGGGCCCACTACGAGCAGTACTTC.

The chain employs TRBV15 and TRBJ2-4; no reliable D call. The CDR3 has 16 amino acids. Germline CDR1 and CDR2: LNHNV and YYDKDF (reference sequence). The V gene lost 2 bases and the J gene lost 0 bases, with 11 bases spanning the gap. The CDR3 here is CATSRKFSIAKNIQYF. The DNA of the CDR3 is TGTGCCACCAGCAGAAAGTTCTCTATAGCCAAAAACATTCAGTACTTC.

V is TRBV11-1 and J is TRBJ1-1; TRBD1 agrees at 7 bases. Germline V gene sequence: CDR1 SGHAT, CDR2 FQDESV (reference sequence). CDR3 length equals 14 residues. V shed 3 bases and J 4 bases; nucleotides not matched to a gene: 5. Written as DNA, the CDR3 is TGTGCCAGCAGCTTGGGACAGCCGGGCACTGAAGCTTTCTTT. Protein product: CASSLGQPGTEAFF.

V gene TRBV6-5 combines with J gene TRBJ1-1; no clear D gene. CDR3 length equals 14 residues. Trimming pared 5 bases from V and 1 base from J, leaving 11 bases between. Per the germline V gene, CDR1 is MNHEY and CDR2 is SVGAGI. In nucleotides, the CDR3 is TGTGCCAGCAGTCTCGTCGGCGGGAACACTGAAGCTTTCTTT. This translates into CASSLVGGNTEAFF.

The chain carries TRBV6-4 and TRBJ2-7; TRBD1 matches 9 bases. From germline, CDR1 is MRHNA and CDR2 SNTAGT. J was trimmed by 4 bases and V by 7 bases; bases with no gene match: 5. The CDR3 totals 13 residues. The CDR3 loop is CASTGQGKYEQYF. In DNA form, the CDR3 reads TGTGCCAGCACCGGACAGGGGAAGTACGAGCAGTACTTC.

The rearrangement joins TRBV5-1 to TRBJ2-1; the match to TRBD2 covers 11 bases. The CDR3 loop spans 15 amino acids. Trimming took 4 bases from V and 2 from J; bases not matched to a gene: 2. Germline lookup yields CDR1 SGHRS and CDR2 YFSETQ. CDR3 sequence: CASSKLAGAYNEQFF. Written as DNA, the CDR3 is TGCGCCAGCAGCAAACTAGCGGGGGCCTACAATGAGCAGTTCTTC.